This T cell receptor (beta chain) comes out of a study of shared clonotypes between healthy human individuals. Clones were sequenced by immunoSEQ multiplex PCR, and TCRdb holds only the in-frame ones, with some missing. The data contain over 1.5 million clones, around 98% of them seen just once; the ten biggest clones take up less than 0.55%. Material for sequencing was naive CD4+ T cells sorted from blood. The subset: CD45RA+ positively selected. The sequence derives from a man aged 25 to 40 in good health.

The CDR3 nucleotides read TGTGCCAGCAGCACGAGACAGGGCGCAGCTTTCTTT. This gives the protein CASSTRQGAAFF. This sequence joins TRBV7-6 and TRBJ1-1, with 7 bases matching TRBD1. CDR1 SGHVS and CDR2 FNYEAQ come from the germline V gene. V dropped 5 bases and J dropped 10; count of bases not matched to a gene: 7. The CDR3 loop spans 12 amino acids.